One and the same sample provided the 27 T cell receptor beta chains below, sequenced in a study of blood T cells in healthy people across ages. Combining a sample-barcoded 5' primer with a J-beta primer mix, a second PCR ran for roughly 7 to 12 cycles. TCRdb recomputed calls from the 5' RACE reads with MiXCR, one row per CDR3 protein. The table has some 1.5 million distinct CDR3 sequences, 28% seen once; the top ten hold more than 6%. The sequencing sample was made of blood. The receptors here all came from a woman between 25 and 40 years old in good health.

This clonotype has more than one count but fewer than ten. Written as DNA, the CDR3 is TGTGCCAGCAGGCCCGAGGGTGCAGGGTTCTCACCCCTCCACTTT. Amino acid sequence: CASRPEGAGFSPLHF. This chain links TRBV12-3 or TRBV12-4 with TRBJ1-6; tentative D call: TRBD1 (5 bases). This CDR3 contains 15 residues. The ends were cut back, 6 bases at V and 10 bases at J, with 19 bases in the middle.

This clonotype was counted once. A single base separates this from a much larger clone, so it may be a read error. This chain joins TRBV7-8 and TRBJ2-1, with TRBD2 identical over 11 bases. The CDR3 sequence is 15 residues long. The germline gives CDR1 SGHVS, CDR2 FQNEAQ. V shed 3 bases, J shed 4 bases, and the junction held 2 bases outside the gene matches. CDR3 region: CASSFASGRYNEQFF. CDR3 nucleotide sequence: TGTGCCAGCAGCTTTGCTAGCGGGAGGTACAATGAGCAGTTCTTC. The full variable domain, completed using reference TRBV7-8 and TRBJ2-1, is GAGVSQSPRYKVAKRGQDVALRCDPISGHVSLFWYQQALGQGPEFLTYFQNEAQLDKSGLPSDRFFAERPEGSVSTLKIQRTQQEDSAVYLCASSFASGRYNEQFFGPGTRLTVL.

This clonotype was recorded a few times. The V gene is TRBV11-2, the J gene TRBJ2-5; D is possibly TRBD2 (7 bases). This CDR3 comprises 17 residues. Per the germline V gene, CDR1 is SGHAT and CDR2 is FQNNGV. V lost 8 bases and J lost 11, with 33 bases in between. CDR3 in DNA: TGTGCCAGCCGGTTTGGGAGAGATGGCGGGGGCAGCAATGAGCAGTACTTC. Its protein product is CASRFGRDGGGSNEQYF.

This clonotype has ten or more counts. The J gene is TRBJ2-4, the V gene TRBV5-1; the D gene is possibly TRBD2 (5 bases). The CDR3 is 13 amino acids. Trimming cost V 4 bases and J 15 bases, with 20 bases left between them. The germline gives CDR1 SGHRS, CDR2 YFSETQ. CDR3 nucleotides: TGCGCCAGCAGCATGGGAGAGGGCTTGACCCCGTACTTC. Amino acid sequence: CASSMGEGLTPYF.

This clonotype has a handful of counts. The chain combines TRBV6-1 with TRBJ2-3, with 15 bases lining up with TRBD2. CDR3 length: 20 amino acids. V dropped 7 bases and J dropped 2; count of bases not matched to a gene: 16. Germline loops: CDR1 MNHNS, CDR2 SASEGT. CDR3 nucleotide sequence: TGTGCCAGCAATCCCAGGGGACTAGCGGGAGGATTCCTGATCACAGATACGCAGTATTTT. This encodes CASNPRGLAGGFLITDTQYF.

This clonotype was detected a few times. The chain joins TRBV6-2 or TRBV6-3 to TRBJ2-1; D might be TRBD2 (5 bases). With 5 bases removed from V and 0 bases from J, the gap between germline ends came to 14 bases. CDR1 and CDR2 (germline): MNHEY, SVGEGT. This CDR3 is 16 amino acids long. The CDR3 sequence: CASSPRTWSSYNEQFF. Written as DNA, the CDR3 is TGTGCCAGCAGTCCTCGGACTTGGAGCTCCTACAATGAGCAGTTCTTC.

The sample holds a few counts of this clonotype. This CDR3 reads CATSDVSLTDTQYF. The CDR3 DNA follows: TGTGCCACCAGTGATGTCTCTCTCACAGATACGCAGTATTTT. The rearrangement joins TRBV24-1 to TRBJ2-3; D remains unclear. V lost 3 bases and J 2 bases, leaving 8 bases between the germline ends. This CDR3 has 14 residues. Germline values: CDR1 KGHDR, CDR2 SFDVKD.

This clonotype was counted at least ten times. V usage is TRBV9 and J usage is TRBJ1-2; D not resolved. Trimming took off 3 bases at V and 0 bases at J, with 18 bases between the two ends. Germline assignment: CDR1 SGDLS and CDR2 YYNGEE. The CDR3 sequence is 17 residues long. CDR3 in DNA: TGTGCCAGCAGCGCCGGAAGGTTCCAAGACCCTAACTATGGCTACACCTTC. It translates to CASSAGRFQDPNYGYTF.

The chain uses TRBV5-1 and TRBJ1-1; the D is unclear. With 5 bases removed from V and 4 bases from J, the gap between germline ends came to 15 bases. Germline CDR1 is SGHRS and CDR2 is YFSETQ. There are 14 residues in the CDR3. The CDR3 sequence is CASRMEVMSTEAFF. CDR3 sequence (DNA): TGCGCCAGCAGGATGGAGGTAATGAGCACTGAAGCTTTCTTT.

The chain couples TRBV12-3 or TRBV12-4 to TRBJ2-1; D is perhaps TRBD2 (6 bases). The CDR3 totals 15 residues. V lost 5 bases and J 2 bases, leaving 13 bases between the germline ends. CDR3 residues: CASSHRGRAYNEQFF. CDR3 in DNA: TGTGCCAGCAGTCACCGGGGGAGAGCCTACAATGAGCAGTTCTTC.

This clonotype appeared a single time. The gene calls are TRBV6-5 and TRBJ2-1; 11 positions match TRBD1. Germline V gives CDR1 MNHEY, CDR2 SVGAGI. The CDR3 sequence is 17 residues long. Trimming at V came to 5 bases and at J to 3 bases, leaving 9 bases not matched to a gene. The CDR3 coding sequence is TGTGCCAGCAGTACTGTAGAGGGACAGGGGGACTACAATGAGCAGTTCTTC. Protein: CASSTVEGQGDYNEQFF.

The sample holds one count of this clonotype. This rearrangement joins TRBV15 to TRBJ1-1; 7 bases agree with TRBD1. Losses at the gene ends were 0 bases for V and 0 bases for J; bases not matched to a gene: 7. The germline CDR1 and CDR2 sequences are LNHNV and YYDKDF (reference sequence). The CDR3 extends over 17 amino acids. CDR3 in amino acids: CATSRDPGGDMNTEAFF. The CDR3 region has the DNA TGTGCCACCAGCAGAGATCCAGGGGGTGATATGAACACTGAAGCTTTCTTT.

This rearrangement joins TRBV29-1 to TRBJ2-5; possibly TRBD2 for D (6 bases). Germline CDR1 is SQVTM and CDR2 is ANQGSEA. Trimming shortened V by 7 bases and J by 1 base, and 16 bases separated the two germline ends. The CDR3 loop spans 14 amino acids. The DNA of the CDR3 is TGCAGCGCCATGGAGCAGCGGGCCCAAGAGACCCAGTACTTC. Translated: CSAMEQRAQETQYF. The variable domain in full, with the rest retrieved from reference TRBV29-1 and TRBJ2-5, is SAVISQKPSRDICQRGTSLTIQCQVDSQVTMMFWYRQQPGQSLTLIATANQGSEATYESGFVIDKFPISRPNLTFSTLTVSNMSPEDSSIYLCSAMEQRAQETQYFGPGTRLLVL.

This clonotype has a handful of counts. The CDR3 DNA sequence: TGTGCCAGCAGTTATGGGCCACACAATGAGCAGTTCTTC. Its protein product is CASSYGPHNEQFF. The chain recombines TRBV27 with TRBJ2-1; D uncertain. Trimming cost V 4 bases and J 5 bases, with 9 bases left between them. The CDR3 extends over 13 amino acids. Germline V gives CDR1 MNHEY, CDR2 SMNVEV (reference sequence).

This clonotype was observed a few times. The rearrangement uses TRBV2 and TRBJ2-6; TRBD1 is a possible D gene (6 bases). Germline lookup yields CDR1 SNHLY and CDR2 FYNNEI. The V end lost 5 bases, the J end lost 0 bases, and 14 bases lay between the germline ends. The CDR3 runs 17 residues. CDR3 residues: CASSQRGSSSGANVLTF. In DNA form, the CDR3 reads TGTGCCAGCAGTCAAAGGGGGTCGAGCTCTGGGGCCAACGTCCTGACTTTC.

V and J are TRBV7-2 and TRBJ2-1; 8 bases are a match to TRBD2. CDR3 length: 15 residues. CDR1 SGHTA and CDR2 FQGNSA come from the germline V gene. V lost 5 bases and J lost 4; bases outside the gene matches: 7. The chain's CDR3 is CASSQSGSLYNEQFF. CDR3 bases: TGTGCCAGCAGCCAAAGCGGGAGCCTTTACAATGAGCAGTTCTTC. Combining the CDR3 with reference TRBV7-2 and TRBJ2-1 gives the whole variable domain GAGVSQSPSNKVTEKGKDVELRCDPISGHTALYWYRQSLGQGLEFLIYFQGNSAPDKSGLPSDRFSAERTGGSVSTLTIQRTQQEDSAVYLCASSQSGSLYNEQFFGPGTRLTVL.

This chain joins TRBV21-1 and TRBJ2-1; the table's D call of TRBD1 was not tested on the DNA. TRBV21-1 constitutes a pseudogene. The CDR3 length is 17 residues. The CDR3 here is CASSKEGAWNGYNEQFF. The CDR3 region has the DNA TGTGCCAGCAGCAAGGAGGGGGCTTGGAACGGTTACAATGAGCAGTTCTTC.

This clonotype was counted between two and nine times. This sequence joins TRBV7-6 and TRBJ2-1; 10 bases fit TRBD2. The V gene end was trimmed by 5 bases and the J gene end by 0 bases; junction bases not matched to a gene: 22. Germline values: CDR1 SGHVS, CDR2 FNYEAQ. The CDR3 sequence is 22 residues long. DNA of the CDR3: TGTGCCAGCAGCAAAAACGTGGGTTGGGCTAGCGGGAGCGATAGCTCCTACAATGAGCAGTTCTTC. Translating it yields CASSKNVGWASGSDSSYNEQFF.

The gene calls are TRBV20-1 and TRBJ2-1, with D perhaps matching TRBD1 or TRBD2 (6 bases each). The CDR3 is 14 amino acids. The ends were cut back, 4 bases at V and 0 bases at J, with 10 bases in the middle. The germline CDR1 and CDR2 sequences are DFQATT and SNEGSKA (reference sequence). CDR3 in DNA: TGCAGTGCTACTAAGGGGGGCTCCTACAATGAGCAGTTCTTC. It yields the protein CSATKGGSYNEQFF.

In its sample, this clonotype was seen a few times. A much larger clone sits a single nucleotide away, making a read error possible. The chain links TRBV29-1 to TRBJ2-5, with a weak D call TRBD1 (5 bases). TRBJ2-1 explains the end of the DNA better; the J call may be wrong. The CDR3 contains 12 residues. Looked up from germline, CDR1 is SQVTM and CDR2 is ANQGSEA. CDR3 bases: TGCAGCGCTGACAGACCCCAAGAGACCCAGTTCTTC. Its translation: CSADRPQETQFF.

The chain combines TRBV7-7 with TRBJ2-5; tentative D call: TRBD1 (5 bases). Germline V gene sequence: CDR1 SSHAT, CDR2 FNYEAQ (reference sequence). The CDR3 has 15 amino acids. The V and J ends lost 5 bases and 0 bases respectively, with 13 bases between them. The CDR3 is CASSQDTTHQETQYF. Written as DNA, the CDR3 is TGTGCCAGCAGCCAGGACACGACGCACCAAGAGACCCAGTACTTC.

This rearrangement joins TRBV2 to TRBJ2-4, with 8 bases identical to TRBD2. The J call may be mistaken, given a closer DNA end match to TRBJ2-7. This CDR3 has 13 residues. Germline V gene lookup returns CDR1 SNHLY and CDR2 FYNNEI. As DNA, the CDR3 is TGTGCCAGATCCGGGACTAGTAAAAACGAGCAGTACTTC. Translated, it gives CARSGTSKNEQYF.

This clonotype has a count of ten or more. The chain carries TRBV28 and TRBJ2-7, with D unresolved. The V end was cut by 2 bases, the J end by 0 bases, with 11 bases between. The CDR3 runs 15 residues. CDR1 is MDHEN and CDR2 is SYDVKM in the germline V gene. The CDR3 DNA reads TGTGCCAGCAGTTTAGGGCAGAGCAGCTCCTACGAGCAGTACTTC. Its protein is CASSLGQSSSYEQYF. The entire variable domain, with the rest obtained from reference TRBV28 and TRBJ2-7, is as follows: DVKVTQSSRYLVKRTGEKVFLECVQDMDHENMFWYRQDPGLGLRLIYFSYDVKMKEKGDIPEGYSVSREKKERFSLILESASTNQTSMYLCASSLGQSSSYEQYFGPGTRLTVT.

This chain connects TRBV12-3 or TRBV12-4 to TRBJ2-3; TRBD2 matches at 12 bases. The ends lost 2 bases at V and 4 bases at J; junction bases unmatched: 7. The CDR3 runs 17 residues. CDR3 in amino acids: CASSLLLAGGLPDTQYF. The CDR3 DNA sequence: TGTGCCAGCAGTTTACTTCTAGCGGGGGGGCTTCCAGATACGCAGTATTTT.

The rearrangement links TRBV6-6 to TRBJ1-4; 7 bases are shared with TRBD1. CDR1 is MNHNY and CDR2 is SVGAGI in the germline V gene (reference sequence). This CDR3 spans 15 amino acids. Trimming removed 5 bases from V and 8 bases from J; junction bases left unmatched: 11. The CDR3 DNA reads as TGTGCCAGCAGTACGGGAGGGGGCAGTGGAGAAAAACTGTTTTTT. Translation: CASSTGGGSGEKLFF.

The chain is built from TRBV18 and TRBJ2-2; 7 bases align to TRBD2. This CDR3 has 16 residues. V shed 3 bases, J shed 4 bases, and the junction held 8 bases outside the gene matches. CDR1 and CDR2 (germline): KGHSH, LQKENI. The CDR3 loop is CASSPPGRMGTGELFF. The CDR3 region has the DNA TGTGCCAGCTCACCGCCCGGGAGGATGGGCACCGGGGAGCTGTTTTTT.

There are many counts of this clonotype. J is TRBJ2-7 and V is TRBV28; a possible D gene is TRBD1 (6 bases). The germline gives CDR1 MDHEN, CDR2 SYDVKM. V lost 6 bases and J lost 0, with 12 bases in between. This CDR3 region has 14 residues. CDR3 loop: CASSVQGFSYEQYF. The CDR3 bases are TGTGCCAGCAGCGTACAGGGTTTCTCCTACGAGCAGTACTTC.